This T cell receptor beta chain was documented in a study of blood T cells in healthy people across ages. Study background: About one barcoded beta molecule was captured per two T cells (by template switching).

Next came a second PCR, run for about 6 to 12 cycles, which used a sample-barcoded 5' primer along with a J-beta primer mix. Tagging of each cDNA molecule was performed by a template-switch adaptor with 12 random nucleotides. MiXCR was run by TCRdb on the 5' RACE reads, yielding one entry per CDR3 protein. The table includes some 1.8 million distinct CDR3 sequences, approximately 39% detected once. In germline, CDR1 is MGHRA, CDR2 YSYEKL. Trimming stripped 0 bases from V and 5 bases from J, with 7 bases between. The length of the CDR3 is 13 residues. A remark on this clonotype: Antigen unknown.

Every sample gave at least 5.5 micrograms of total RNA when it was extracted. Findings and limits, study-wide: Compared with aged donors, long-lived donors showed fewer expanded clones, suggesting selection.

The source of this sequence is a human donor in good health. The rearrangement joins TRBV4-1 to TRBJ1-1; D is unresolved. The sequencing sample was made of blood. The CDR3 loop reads CASSQDGYTEAFF. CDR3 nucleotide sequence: TGCGCCAGCAGCCAAGATGGGTATACTGAAGCTTTCTTT.